The source of this T cell receptor (beta chain) is a study of blood T cell repertoires in COVID-19. Study information: There were acute and convalescent COVID-19 samples, and they came from the United States, Italy and Spain.

This clone was seen once. Here immunoSEQ multiplex PCR was the method, and the copy in TCRdb shows in-frame clones only, minus some. The sample yields roughly 110,000 clones, around 90% seen once. The CDR3 spans 18 residues. After removal of 5 bases from V and 7 bases from J, the junction contained 19 bases not matched to a gene. Germline V gene sequence: CDR1 MNHEY, CDR2 SMNVEV (reference sequence). This sequence originates from a woman in her twenties or thirties with acute or convalescent COVID-19. The chain combines TRBV27 with TRBJ1-2; 10 bases line up with TRBD1. Source material: peripheral blood. The CDR3 sequence: CASSPQPQSSDRGSGYTF. The CDR3 nucleotides read TGTGCCAGCAGTCCCCAACCTCAATCTTCGGACAGGGGGTCTGGCTACACCTTC.